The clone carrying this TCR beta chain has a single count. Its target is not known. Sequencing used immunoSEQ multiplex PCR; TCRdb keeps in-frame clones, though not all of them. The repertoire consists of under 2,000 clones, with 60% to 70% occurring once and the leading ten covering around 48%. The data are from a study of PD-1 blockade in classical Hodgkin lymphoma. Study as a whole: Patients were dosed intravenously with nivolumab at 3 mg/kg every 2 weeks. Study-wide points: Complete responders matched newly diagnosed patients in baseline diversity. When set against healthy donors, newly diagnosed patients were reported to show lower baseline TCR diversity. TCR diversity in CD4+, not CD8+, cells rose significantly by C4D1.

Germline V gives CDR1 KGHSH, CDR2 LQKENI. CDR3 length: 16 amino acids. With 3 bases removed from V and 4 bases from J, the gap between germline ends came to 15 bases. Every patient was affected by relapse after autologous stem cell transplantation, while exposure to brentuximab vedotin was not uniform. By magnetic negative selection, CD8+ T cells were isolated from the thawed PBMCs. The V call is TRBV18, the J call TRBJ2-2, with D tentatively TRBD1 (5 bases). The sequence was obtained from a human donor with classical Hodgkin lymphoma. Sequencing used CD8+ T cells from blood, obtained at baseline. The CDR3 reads CASSPQTNRGTGELFF. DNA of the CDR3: TGTGCCAGCTCACCCCAGACAAATAGGGGCACCGGGGAGCTGTTTTTT.